This note documents a single T cell receptor beta chain sequence. Its antigen is not known. This sample was included in a study of CD8+ T cells in alopecia areata. General study results and limits: Scalp samples also contribute reads from the resident alphabeta T cells found in normal skin. Affected scalp, especially in alopecia totalis/universalis, had a higher clonality than normal scalp did.

This CDR3 is 12 amino acids long. CDR1 and CDR2 from the germline V gene are SQVTM and ANQGSEA. V was cut by 5 bases and J by 5 bases, with 13 bases left in between. Isolated RNA was reverse transcribed into cDNA used as the sequencing template. The table came from immunoSEQ multiplex PCR; TCRdb's copy has only in-frame clones and leaves some out. The repertoire holds roughly 120,000 clones, 55% to 70% seen once, with approximately 3% in the top ten. V and J are TRBV29-1 and TRBJ2-7; D is possibly TRBD1 (5 bases). The sequencing sample was made of CD4+ T cells sorted from blood. This clonotype was sampled from a human donor in good health. As DNA, the CDR3 is TGCAGCGTTTCGACAGATTTAGACGAGCAGTACTTC. This sequence encodes CSVSTDLDEQYF.